The 18 T cell receptor beta chains reported below all come from one sample, sequenced in a study of PD-L1 blockade in urothelial cancer. Generated by immunoSEQ multiplex PCR, the TCRdb table keeps only in-frame clones and is missing some. The sample includes roughly 100,000 clones, around four fifths of them seen just once. The time point denotes: peripheral blood 6 weeks after treatment start. This material consisted of PBMCs, taken around atezolizumab (anti-PD-L1) treatment. These receptors came from a man between 65 and 85 years old with urothelial cancer.

The rearrangement uses TRBV25-1 and TRBJ2-3; a possible D gene is TRBD2 (5 bases). V gave up 1 base and J gave up 6 bases, with 17 bases separating them. In germline, CDR1 is MGHDK, CDR2 SYGVNS. The length of the CDR3 is 16 residues. The CDR3 loop reads CASSEWASSQRDTQYF. The CDR3, as DNA: TGTGCCAGCAGTGAATGGGCTAGCAGTCAGCGGGATACGCAGTATTTT.

The gene calls are TRBV7-2 and TRBJ2-7, with a tentative D call TRBD2 (6 bases). The CDR3 has 15 residues. The V end lost 4 bases, the J end lost 7 bases, and 20 bases lay between the germline ends. Looked up from germline, CDR1 is SGHTA and CDR2 is FQGNSA. The CDR3 protein is CASSSYNSGSEEQYF. The CDR3, as DNA: TGTGCCAGCAGCTCGTACAATAGCGGTTCGGAGGAGCAGTACTTC.

V and J are TRBV7-3 and TRBJ2-2, with 11 positions matching TRBD2. Unmatched junction bases numbered 12, after V lost 5 bases and J lost 4 bases. The CDR3 extends over 18 amino acids. Germline V gene data show CDR1 as SGHTA and CDR2 as FQGTGA. This CDR3 reads CASSKLAGASPGTGELFF. Written as DNA, the CDR3 is TGTGCCAGCAGCAAACTAGCGGGGGCCTCCCCGGGCACCGGGGAGCTGTTTTTT.

V gene TRBV10-3 combines with J gene TRBJ1-2; tentatively, D is TRBD1 (5 bases). The CDR3 spans 14 residues. Trimming shortened V by 6 bases and J by 8 bases, and 19 bases separated the two germline ends. CDR1 is ENHRY, CDR2 SYGVKD, per germline. The CDR3 region has the DNA TGTGCCATCAGGGGGGTGGCAGGCGGGATAGGCTACACCTTC. This sequence encodes CAIRGVAGGIGYTF.

The V gene is TRBV6-1, the J gene TRBJ2-7; D not certain. Germline CDR1 reads MNHNS; CDR2 reads SASEGT. V lost 8 bases and J 7 bases, leaving 21 bases between the germline ends. This CDR3 has 14 residues. The CDR3 reads CASFLAPDSQEQYF. For the CDR3, the DNA is TGTGCCAGCTTCCTTGCACCCGACTCACAAGAGCAGTACTTC.

The genes are TRBV2 and TRBJ2-1; TRBD2 matches at 9 bases. The length of the CDR3 is 15 residues. V lost 5 bases, J lost 8 bases, and 10 bases stayed unmatched. In germline, CDR1 is SNHLY, CDR2 FYNNEI. Written as DNA, the CDR3 is TGTGCCAGCAGTAAGGTAGCGGGAGACGGGGATGAGCAGTTCTTC. It specifies CASSKVAGDGDEQFF. The full variable domain, rest sourced from reference TRBV2 and TRBJ2-1, is EPEVTQTPSHQVTQMGQEVILRCVPISNHLYFYWYRQILGQKVEFLVSFYNNEISEKSEIFDDQFSVERPDGSNFTLKIRSTKLEDSAMYFCASSKVAGDGDEQFFGPGTRLTVL.

The J gene is TRBJ2-7, the V gene TRBV4-2; possible D gene TRBD2, 5 bases. V was cut by 4 bases and J by 1 base, with 11 bases left in between. The CDR3 length is 14 residues. From germline, CDR1 is LGHNA and CDR2 YNFKEQ. CDR3 nucleotide sequence: TGTGCCAGCAGCCCCGCGACTACTTCCTACGAGCAGTACTTC. Protein product: CASSPATTSYEQYF.

The rearrangement uses TRBV5-1 and TRBJ2-3; TRBD2 agrees at 7 bases. The V gene's germline CDR1 is SGHRS and CDR2 YFSETQ. The CDR3 runs 12 residues. Trimming at V came to 7 bases and at J to 4 bases, leaving 3 bases not matched to a gene. In DNA, the CDR3 is TGCGCCAGCGGGGGGGGGTCAGATACGCAGTATTTT. Its translation is CASGGGSDTQYF. Full variable domain (rest looked up from reference TRBV5-1 and TRBJ2-3): KAGVTQTPRYLIKTRGQQVTLSCSPISGHRSVSWYQQTPGQGLQFLFEYFSETQRNKGNFPGRFSGRQFSNSRSEMNVSTLELGDSALYLCASGGGSDTQYFGPGTRLTVL.

The rearrangement links TRBV7-9 to TRBJ2-1; TRBD2 matches 8 bases. CDR3 size: 12 residues. The V and J ends lost 6 bases and 6 bases, in that order; junction bases with no gene match: 1. The V gene's germline CDR1 is SEHNR and CDR2 FQNEAQ (reference sequence). Written as DNA, the CDR3 is TGTGCCAGCAGTCGGGGGGGCAATGAGCAGTTCTTC. Amino acid sequence: CASSRGGNEQFF.

This clone was counted only a few times. The CDR3 DNA reads as TGTGCCATCAGCCACGGGGGCGGGAGGAGCACTGAAGCTTTCTTT. Protein: CAISHGGGRSTEAFF. The V call is TRBV10-3, the J call TRBJ1-1, with a tentative D call TRBD1 (6 bases). In germline, CDR1 is ENHRY, CDR2 SYGVKD. The CDR3 is 15 residues long. V was pared by 6 bases and J by 4 bases, with 18 bases between.

The chain employs TRBV27 and TRBJ2-3; 7 bases align to TRBD1. CDR3 length: 16 residues. The junction had 7 bases not matched to a gene; V was cut back by 0 bases and J by 4 bases. CDR1 is MNHEY, CDR2 SMNVEV, per germline (reference sequence). The CDR3 bases are TGTGCCAGCAGTTTATCCGGGACAGAGGGCTCAGATACGCAGTATTTT. Translating it yields CASSLSGTEGSDTQYF.

This clone was observed a handful of times. CDR3 sequence reads: CASSQGSGDYEQYF. The CDR3 DNA reads as TGTGCCAGCAGCCAAGGTAGCGGGGACTACGAGCAGTACTTC. The rearrangement links TRBV4-2 to TRBJ2-7; 8 nucleotides agree with TRBD2. The V gene end was trimmed by 1 base and the J gene end by 3 bases; junction bases not matched to a gene: 2. CDR3 length: 14 residues. CDR1 and CDR2 (germline): LGHNA, YNFKEQ.

The chain joins TRBV11-3 to TRBJ2-1; TRBD2 matches at 12 bases. The V and J ends lost 0 bases and 10 bases, in that order; junction bases with no gene match: 1. Germline V gene lookup returns CDR1 SGHNT and CDR2 YENEEA. The CDR3 covers 14 residues. The CDR3 loop reads CASSLELAGGEQFF. CDR3 nucleotide sequence: TGTGCCAGCAGCTTAGAACTAGCGGGAGGAGAGCAGTTCTTC.

The gene calls are TRBV5-6 and TRBJ2-3; D may be TRBD1 (6 bases). Between the trimmed V and J ends, which lost 6 bases and 2 bases, there was a span of 13 bases. Germline assignment: CDR1 SGHDT and CDR2 YYEEEE. The CDR3 is 14 amino acids. In DNA, the CDR3 is TGTGCCAGCACTGGGACAAGGGCCACAGATACGCAGTATTTT. Translating it yields CASTGTRATDTQYF. Drawing the rest from reference TRBV5-6 and TRBJ2-3, the complete variable domain is DAGVTQSPTHLIKTRGQQVTLRCSPKSGHDTVSWYQQALGQGPQFIFQYYEEEERQRGNFPDRFSGHQFPNYSSELNVNALLLGDSALYLCASTGTRATDTQYFGPGTRLTVL.

The V call is TRBV7-6, the J call TRBJ2-5; no definite D call. Trimming cost V 1 base and J 1 base, with 7 bases left between them. Germline lookup yields CDR1 SGHVS and CDR2 FNYEAQ. This CDR3 is built from 14 residues. CDR3 loop: CASSLGGSQETQYF. In nucleotides, the CDR3 is TGTGCCAGCAGCTTAGGAGGCAGCCAAGAGACCCAGTACTTC.

The chain links TRBV30 to TRBJ1-3; D might be TRBD1 (6 bases). V shed 3 bases and J shed 4 bases, with 10 bases lying between them. CDR1 is GTSNPN and CDR2 is SVGIG in the germline V gene (reference sequence). The CDR3 has 13 amino acids. CDR3 coding DNA: TGTGCCTGGAGCTCAGGGGCCGGAAACACCATATATTTT. This encodes CAWSSGAGNTIYF.

In DNA form, the CDR3 reads TGTGCCAGTGAACCCGTCCCGCGGGAGGACACAGATACGCAGTATTTT. Residues: CASEPVPREDTDTQYF. V gene TRBV19 combines with J gene TRBJ2-3; TRBD2 matches 8 bases. The germline V gene has CDR1 LNHDA and CDR2 SQIVND (reference sequence). This CDR3 comprises 16 residues. Trimming at V came to 8 bases and at J to 2 bases, leaving 12 bases not matched to a gene.

The chain links TRBV7-2 to TRBJ2-3; D may be TRBD2 (6 bases). Germline CDR1 is SGHTA and CDR2 is FQGNSA. V gave up 5 bases and J gave up 6 bases, with 15 bases separating them. The CDR3 is 14 residues long. The CDR3 region is CASSPGRGGDTQYF. As DNA, the CDR3 is TGTGCCAGCAGCCCCGGGCGGGGTGGGGATACGCAGTATTTT.